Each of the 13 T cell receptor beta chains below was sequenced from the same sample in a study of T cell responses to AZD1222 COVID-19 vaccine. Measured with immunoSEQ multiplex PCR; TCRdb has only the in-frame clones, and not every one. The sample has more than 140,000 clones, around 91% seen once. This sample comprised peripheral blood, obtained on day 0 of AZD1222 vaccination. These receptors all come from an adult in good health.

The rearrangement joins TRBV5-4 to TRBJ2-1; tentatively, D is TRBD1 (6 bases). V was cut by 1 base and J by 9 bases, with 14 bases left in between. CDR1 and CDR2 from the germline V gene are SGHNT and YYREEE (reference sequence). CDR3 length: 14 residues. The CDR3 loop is CASSLTAGVIEQFF. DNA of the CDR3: TGTGCCAGCAGCTTGACGGCAGGGGTTATTGAGCAGTTCTTC.

The CDR3 here is CASSGGTLESGYF. The CDR3 nucleotides are TGTGCCAGCAGTGGAGGGACACTAGAGTCGGGGTACTTC. The chain joins TRBV28 to TRBJ2-7, with D perhaps given as TRBD1 or TRBD2 (6 bases each). The CDR3 contains 13 residues. The ends were cut back, 5 bases at V and 12 bases at J, with 20 bases in the middle. Germline lookup yields CDR1 MDHEN and CDR2 SYDVKM.

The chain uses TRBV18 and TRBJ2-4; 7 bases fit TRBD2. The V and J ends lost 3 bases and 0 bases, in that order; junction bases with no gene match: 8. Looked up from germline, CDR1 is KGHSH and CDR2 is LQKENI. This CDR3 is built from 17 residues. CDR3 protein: CASSPDRGVSAKNIQYF. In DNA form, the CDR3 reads TGTGCCAGCTCACCCGATCGGGGGGTATCAGCCAAAAACATTCAGTACTTC.

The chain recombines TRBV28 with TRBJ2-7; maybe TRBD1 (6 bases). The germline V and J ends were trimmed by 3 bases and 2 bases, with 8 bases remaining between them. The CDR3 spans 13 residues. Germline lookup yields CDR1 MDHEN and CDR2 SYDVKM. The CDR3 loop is CASSFRTAYEQYF. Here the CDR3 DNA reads TGTGCCAGCAGTTTCCGGACAGCCTACGAGCAGTACTTC. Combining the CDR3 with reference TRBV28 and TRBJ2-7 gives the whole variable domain DVKVTQSSRYLVKRTGEKVFLECVQDMDHENMFWYRQDPGLGLRLIYFSYDVKMKEKGDIPEGYSVSREKKERFSLILESASTNQTSMYLCASSFRTAYEQYFGPGTRLTVT.

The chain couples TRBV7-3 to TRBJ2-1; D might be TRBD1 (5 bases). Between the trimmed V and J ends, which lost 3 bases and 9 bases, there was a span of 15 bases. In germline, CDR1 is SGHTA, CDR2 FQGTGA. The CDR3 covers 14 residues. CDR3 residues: CASSFAGYNGEQFF. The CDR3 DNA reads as TGTGCCAGCAGCTTTGCAGGGTATAATGGTGAGCAGTTCTTC.

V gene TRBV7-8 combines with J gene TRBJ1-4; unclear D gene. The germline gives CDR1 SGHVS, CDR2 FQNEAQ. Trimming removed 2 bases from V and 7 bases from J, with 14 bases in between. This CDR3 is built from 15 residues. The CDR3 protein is CASSLSGERGEKLFF. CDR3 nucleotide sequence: TGTGCCAGCAGCTTATCAGGAGAACGGGGTGAAAAACTGTTTTTT.

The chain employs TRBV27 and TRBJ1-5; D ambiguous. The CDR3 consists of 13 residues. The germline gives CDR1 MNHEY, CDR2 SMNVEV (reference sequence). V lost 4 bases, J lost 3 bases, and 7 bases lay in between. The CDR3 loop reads CASSSGINQPQHF. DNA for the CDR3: TGTGCCAGCAGTTCCGGGATCAATCAGCCCCAGCATTTT.

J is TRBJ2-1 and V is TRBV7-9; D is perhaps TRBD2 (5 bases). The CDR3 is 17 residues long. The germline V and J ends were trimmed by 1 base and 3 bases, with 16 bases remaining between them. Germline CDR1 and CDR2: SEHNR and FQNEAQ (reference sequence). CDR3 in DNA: TGTGCCAGCAGCTTAGGTACGGACTCCCGCCTCTACAATGAGCAGTTCTTC. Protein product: CASSLGTDSRLYNEQFF.

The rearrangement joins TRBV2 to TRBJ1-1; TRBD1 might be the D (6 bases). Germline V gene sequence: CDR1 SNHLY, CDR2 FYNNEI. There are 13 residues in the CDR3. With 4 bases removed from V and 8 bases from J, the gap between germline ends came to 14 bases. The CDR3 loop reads CASSAYRAGEAFF. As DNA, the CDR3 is TGTGCCAGCAGTGCTTACAGGGCCGGAGAAGCTTTCTTT.

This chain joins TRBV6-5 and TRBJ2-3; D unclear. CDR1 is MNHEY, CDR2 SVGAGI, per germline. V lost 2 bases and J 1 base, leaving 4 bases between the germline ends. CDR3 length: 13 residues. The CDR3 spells CASSYRGTDTQYF. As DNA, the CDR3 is TGTGCCAGCAGTTACAGGGGCACAGATACGCAGTATTTT.

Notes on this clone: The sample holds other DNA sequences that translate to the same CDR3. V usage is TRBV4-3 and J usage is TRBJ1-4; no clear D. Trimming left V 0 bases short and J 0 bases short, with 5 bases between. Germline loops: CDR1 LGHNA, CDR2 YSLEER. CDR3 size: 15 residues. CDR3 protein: CASSQDGATNEKLFF. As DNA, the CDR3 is TGCGCCAGCAGCCAAGACGGGGCAACTAATGAAAAACTGTTTTTT.

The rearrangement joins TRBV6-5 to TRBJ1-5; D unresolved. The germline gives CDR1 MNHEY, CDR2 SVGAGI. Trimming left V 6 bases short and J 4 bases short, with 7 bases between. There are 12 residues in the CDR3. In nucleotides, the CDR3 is TGTGCCAGCAGCGTGACTAATCAGCCCCAGCATTTT. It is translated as CASSVTNQPQHF.

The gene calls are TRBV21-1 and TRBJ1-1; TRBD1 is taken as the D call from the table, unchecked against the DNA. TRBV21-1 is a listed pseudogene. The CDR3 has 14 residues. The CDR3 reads CASSWRRQVFTVFF. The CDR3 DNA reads TGTGCCAGCAGCTGGAGGAGACAGGTTTTTACGGTTTTCTTT.